This section outlines one T cell receptor (beta chain) sequence together with its context. Its antigen is still unknown. PCR involved 60 Vbeta and 13 Jbeta primers. The assay was immunoSEQ multiplex PCR, and TCRdb's table has in-frame clones only and misses some. The table shows around 210,000 clones, with 79% occurring only once. This sample is part of a study of cytomegalovirus exposure and HLA in healthy donors. Study-wide background: Out of around 360 genotyped donors, less than 85% belonged to the Caucasian-associated ancestry cluster. General study points: What a later analysis showed was that several of the most significant clusters appeared linked to common viral pathogens. Some V segments, TRBV6-2 and TRBV6-3 among them, were indistinguishable and were therefore excluded.

The J segment lost 0 bases and the V segment lost 5 bases, leaving 7 bases of the junction unmatched. The CDR3 totals 15 residues. CDR1 and CDR2 (germline): KGHSH, LQKENI. Donors sampled were nominally healthy, though unrecorded immune exposures were likely. This TCR derives from a male donor in good health and CMV-seropositive. Sequencing was carried out using PBMCs. The genes are TRBV18 and TRBJ2-7; 7 bases map to TRBD1. The CDR3 spells CASSGTDRSSYEQYF. The CDR3 nucleotides read TGTGCCAGCTCAGGGACAGATAGAAGCTCCTACGAGCAGTACTTC.